What follows are 9 T cell receptor beta chains derived from one specimen sequenced in a study of blood T cell repertoires in COVID-19. Method: immunoSEQ multiplex PCR; TCRdb's copy keeps in-frame clones and lacks some. The sample consists of around 130,000 clones, over 75% of them appearing once. Sequenced input: peripheral blood. These receptors were collected from a man between 60 and 75 years old with acute or convalescent COVID-19.

V is TRBV18 and J is TRBJ1-5; the match to TRBD1 covers 10 bases. Germline-derived CDR1 and CDR2 are KGHSH and LQKENI. The CDR3 runs to 15 residues. V dropped 3 bases and J dropped 6; count of bases not matched to a gene: 5. The chain's CDR3 is CASSPTGGTGQPQHF. The DNA of the CDR3 is TGTGCCAGCTCACCGACAGGGGGCACGGGTCAGCCCCAGCATTTT.

The chain uses TRBV28 and TRBJ2-1; 7 positions agree with TRBD2. Germline CDR1 is MDHEN and CDR2 is SYDVKM. V dropped 7 bases and J dropped 12; count of bases not matched to a gene: 9. The CDR3 is 12 residues long. The CDR3 region is CASIPREGGQFF. CDR3 bases: TGTGCCAGCATCCCCAGGGAGGGAGGGCAGTTCTTC.

The CDR3: CASSGSTRSGANVLTF. CDR3 in DNA: TGTGCCAGCAGCGGAAGTACCAGGTCTGGGGCCAACGTCCTGACTTTC. The J gene is TRBJ2-6, the V gene TRBV5-4; D is unclear. Germline-derived CDR1 and CDR2 are SGHNT and YYREEE (reference sequence). With 4 bases removed from V and 1 base from J, the gap between germline ends came to 12 bases. The CDR3 spans 16 residues.

V gene TRBV7-2 combines with J gene TRBJ2-5; no clear D. The V end was cut by 2 bases, the J end by 0 bases, with 7 bases between. The CDR3 is made up of 14 amino acids. Germline-derived CDR1 and CDR2 are SGHTA and FQGNSA. For the CDR3, the DNA is TGTGCCAGCAGCTTATCCGGTAACCAAGAGACCCAGTACTTC. It specifies CASSLSGNQETQYF.

The chain links TRBV19 to TRBJ2-1; D is perhaps TRBD2 (6 bases). The length of the CDR3 is 15 residues. V was pared by 7 bases and J by 0 bases, with 13 bases between. The germline CDR1 and CDR2 sequences are LNHDA and SQIVND (reference sequence). CDR3 amino acids: CASKAGPSSYNEQFF. CDR3 bases: TGTGCCAGTAAGGCGGGGCCAAGCTCCTACAATGAGCAGTTCTTC.

V usage is TRBV6-2 or TRBV6-3 and J usage is TRBJ1-2, with 8 bases aligning to TRBD1. CDR3 size: 13 residues. Trimming removed 5 bases from V and 7 bases from J; junction bases left unmatched: 6. Germline V gene sequence: CDR1 MNHEY, CDR2 SVGEGT. The CDR3 bases are TGTGCCAGCAGTCCGACAGGGGTACGTGGCTACACCTTC. This codes for CASSPTGVRGYTF.

This clone occurred once. V is TRBV5-1 and J is TRBJ2-3; no firm D call. The CDR3 is 13 amino acids. Trimming took 0 bases from V and 4 from J, leaving 6 bases between them. Germline CDR1 is SGHRS and CDR2 is YFSETQ. This CDR3 is CASSLDLADTQYF. In DNA form, the CDR3 reads TGCGCCAGCAGCTTGGACCTAGCAGATACGCAGTATTTT.

CDR3 bases: TGTGCCAGCAATCCACAGGGGGCTCTCAATCAGCCCCAGCATTTT. Residues: CASNPQGALNQPQHF. V usage is TRBV6-5 and J usage is TRBJ1-5; 9 bases line up with TRBD1. The CDR3 runs 15 residues. Germline V CDR1 and CDR2: MNHEY, SVGAGI. V gave up 7 bases and J gave up 3 bases; unmatched junction bases: 7.

The rearrangement links TRBV5-1 to TRBJ2-1, with 9 bases that match TRBD2. The CDR3 sequence is 16 residues long. J lost 6 bases, V lost 0 bases, and 7 bases had no gene match. CDR1 is SGHRS and CDR2 is YFSETQ in the germline V gene. CDR3 coding DNA: TGCGCCAGCAGCTTGGCGGGTGCGGGAGGGCCCAATGAGCAGTTCTTC. This encodes CASSLAGAGGPNEQFF.